This is a list of T cell receptor beta chains from one sample in a study of blood T cell repertoires in COVID-19. Repertoires were generated with immunoSEQ multiplex PCR, while TCRdb's copy carries only in-frame clones and drops some. The data contain 70,000 or so clones, about 80% of them singletons. The sample consisted of peripheral blood. The receptors shown here come from a human donor in a cohort sampled during active COVID-19. Each CDR3 is given with its conserved first and last residue. A D gene is named only where the DNA matches it firmly. Clone size is not always given. Where it is, it says once, few, many or a class for expanded clones.

cdr3_aa cdr3_nt v_call d_call j_call clone_size cdr3_length
CASSLDPQGSSYNEQFF TGTGCCAGCAGCTTAGACCCTCAGGGTAGCTCCTACAATGAGCAGTTCTTC TRBV11-3 NA TRBJ2-1 NA 17
CASIYGTVSTDTQYF TGTGCCAGCATCTATGGGACAGTGAGCACAGATACGCAGTATTTT TRBV6-5 TRBD1 TRBJ2-3 NA 15
CASSAQPVDTQYF TGCGCCAGCAGTGCACAGCCCGTAGATACGCAGTATTTT TRBV10-1 NA TRBJ2-3 NA 13
CATSGRTSGISNEQFF TGTGCCACCAGCGGTCGGACTAGCGGGATTTCGAATGAGCAGTTCTTC TRBV15 TRBD2 TRBJ2-1 NA 16
CASRKGLSGNQPQHF TGTGCCAGCAGAAAAGGACTTTCGGGCAATCAGCCCCAGCATTTT TRBV2 NA TRBJ1-5 NA 15
CASSFGGGPSETQYF TGTGCCAGCAGTTTTGGGGGAGGGCCATCAGAGACCCAGTACTTC TRBV27 TRBD2 TRBJ2-5 NA 15
CAWSEHDNQPQHF TGTGCCTGGAGTGAACACGATAATCAGCCCCAGCATTTT TRBV30 NA TRBJ1-5 NA 13
CASSLFGRDSYEQYF TGTGCCAGCAGCTTGTTCGGGAGGGACTCCTACGAGCAGTACTTC TRBV5-4 TRBD2 TRBJ2-7 NA 15
CASSLGLGGSSDTQYF TGTGCCAGCAGCTTAGGGTTGGGCGGGAGTTCCGATACGCAGTATTTT TRBV11-3 TRBD2 TRBJ2-3 NA 16
CASSQGSLVQETQYF TGCGCCAGCAGCCAGGGCTCGCTTGTACAAGAGACCCAGTACTTC TRBV5-1 NA TRBJ2-5 NA 15
CASSLLGGQETQYF TGTGCCAGCAGCTTGTTGGGGGGACAAGAGACCCAGTACTTC TRBV5-4 NA TRBJ2-5 NA 14
CASSPDPGLAGEDTQYF TGTGCCAGCTCACCAGATCCGGGACTAGCGGGGGAAGATACGCAGTATTTT TRBV18 TRBD2 TRBJ2-3 NA 17
CAIQGLDNEQFF TGTGCCATTCAGGGTCTCGACAATGAGCAGTTCTTC TRBV10-3 NA TRBJ2-1 NA 12
CSVAPEETQYF TGCAGCGTTGCACCGGAAGAGACCCAGTACTTC TRBV29-1 NA TRBJ2-5 NA 11
CASSQGQGTKNIQYF TGTGCCAGCAGCCAAGGACAGGGTACCAAAAACATTCAGTACTTC TRBV4-2 TRBD1 TRBJ2-4 NA 15
CASSVEGLEAFF TGTGCCAGCAGTGTTGAGGGTTTAGAAGCTTTCTTT TRBV2 NA TRBJ1-1 NA 12
CASSLRTGVNTGELFF TGCGCCAGCAGCTTGCGGACAGGAGTAAACACCGGGGAGCTGTTTTTT TRBV5-1 TRBD1 TRBJ2-2 NA 16
CASSYQPGRYEQYF TGTGCCAGCAGCTACCAGCCTGGCAGGTACGAGCAGTACTTC TRBV7-8 NA TRBJ2-7 NA 14
CASSLGGGGSGANVLTF TGTGCCAGCAGTTTGGGCGGTGGGGGGTCTGGGGCCAACGTCCTGACTTTC TRBV28 NA TRBJ2-6 once 17
CASSQDAGLLFF TGCGCCAGCAGCCAAGATGCGGGACTATTGTTCTTC TRBV4-1 TRBD2 TRBJ2-1 once 12
CASSASGAADTQYF TGCGCCAGCAGTGCTTCAGGGGCTGCAGATACGCAGTATTTT TRBV10-1 NA TRBJ2-3 NA 14
CASSLLKEREPQYF TGTGCCAGCAGTTTATTAAAGGAGCGGGAGCCGCAGTATTTT TRBV27 TRBD2 TRBJ2-3 NA 14
CASSAPGGGMREQYF TGTGCCAGCAGCGCCCCCGGGGGAGGTATGCGCGAGCAGTACTTC TRBV5-4 NA TRBJ2-7 NA 15
CASIWSQGNFEQFF TGTGCCAGCATTTGGTCACAGGGAAACTTTGAGCAGTTCTTC TRBV6-5 NA TRBJ2-1 NA 14
CASSQTGGNEKLFF TGTGCCAGCAGTCAGACAGGGGGCAATGAAAAACTGTTTTTT TRBV6-5 TRBD1 TRBJ1-4 NA 14
CASSLGGAGANVLTF TGTGCCAGCAGCTTGGGCGGGGCTGGGGCCAACGTCCTGACTTTC TRBV5-6 NA TRBJ2-6 NA 15
CASSPPSRMQFF TGTGCCAGCAGTCCCCCCTCTAGGATGCAGTTCTTC TRBV28 NA TRBJ2-1 few 12
CAWTDTASGDSDTQYF TGTGCCTGGACCGACACAGCTAGCGGGGACTCGGATACGCAGTATTTT TRBV30 TRBD2 TRBJ2-3 NA 16
CASSPGAGRNGYTF TGTGCCAGCTCCCCCGGGGCAGGGAGGAATGGCTACACCTTC TRBV7-2 NA TRBJ1-2 NA 14